This TCR beta chain was obtained from a study of response to subunit inactivated influenza vaccine. The V gene end was trimmed by 2 bases and the J gene end by 9 bases; junction bases not matched to a gene: 3. This CDR3 has 14 residues. The V gene's germline CDR1 is LNHDA and CDR2 SQIVND (reference sequence). TCRdb re-called the RT-PCR reads through MiXCR, storing one row per CDR3 protein. The repertoire includes just under 250,000 distinct CDR3 sequences, 9% to 15% of them detected once, and 7.8% sits in the top ten. Study-level results: The study's authors posited that every seasonal influenza vaccination enlists few new T cells.

Details on this clonotype: Its antigen is not known.

The receptor comes from a man in his fifties or sixties who received an inactivated influenza vaccine. The sample consisted of non-naive T cells sorted from PBMCs, taken 14 days before vaccination. The rearrangement links TRBV19 to TRBJ2-1; 11 nucleotides align to TRBD2. This chain's CDR3 is CASSISSGGREQFF. The CDR3 nucleotides are TGTGCCAGTAGTATATCTAGCGGGGGGCGTGAGCAGTTCTTC.